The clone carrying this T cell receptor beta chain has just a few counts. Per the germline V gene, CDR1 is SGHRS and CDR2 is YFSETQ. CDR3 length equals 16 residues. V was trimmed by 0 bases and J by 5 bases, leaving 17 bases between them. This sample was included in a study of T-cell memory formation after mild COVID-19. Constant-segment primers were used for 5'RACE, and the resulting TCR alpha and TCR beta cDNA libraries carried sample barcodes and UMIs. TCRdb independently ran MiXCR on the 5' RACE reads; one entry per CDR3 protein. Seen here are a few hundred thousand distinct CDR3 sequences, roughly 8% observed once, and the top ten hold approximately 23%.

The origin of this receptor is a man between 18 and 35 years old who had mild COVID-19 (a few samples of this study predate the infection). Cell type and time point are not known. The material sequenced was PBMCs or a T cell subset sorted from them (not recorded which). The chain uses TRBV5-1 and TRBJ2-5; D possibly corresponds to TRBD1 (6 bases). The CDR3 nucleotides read TGCGCCAGCAGCTTGGGACTTCAGGGGACGCGGGAGACCCAGTACTTC. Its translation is CASSLGLQGTRETQYF.